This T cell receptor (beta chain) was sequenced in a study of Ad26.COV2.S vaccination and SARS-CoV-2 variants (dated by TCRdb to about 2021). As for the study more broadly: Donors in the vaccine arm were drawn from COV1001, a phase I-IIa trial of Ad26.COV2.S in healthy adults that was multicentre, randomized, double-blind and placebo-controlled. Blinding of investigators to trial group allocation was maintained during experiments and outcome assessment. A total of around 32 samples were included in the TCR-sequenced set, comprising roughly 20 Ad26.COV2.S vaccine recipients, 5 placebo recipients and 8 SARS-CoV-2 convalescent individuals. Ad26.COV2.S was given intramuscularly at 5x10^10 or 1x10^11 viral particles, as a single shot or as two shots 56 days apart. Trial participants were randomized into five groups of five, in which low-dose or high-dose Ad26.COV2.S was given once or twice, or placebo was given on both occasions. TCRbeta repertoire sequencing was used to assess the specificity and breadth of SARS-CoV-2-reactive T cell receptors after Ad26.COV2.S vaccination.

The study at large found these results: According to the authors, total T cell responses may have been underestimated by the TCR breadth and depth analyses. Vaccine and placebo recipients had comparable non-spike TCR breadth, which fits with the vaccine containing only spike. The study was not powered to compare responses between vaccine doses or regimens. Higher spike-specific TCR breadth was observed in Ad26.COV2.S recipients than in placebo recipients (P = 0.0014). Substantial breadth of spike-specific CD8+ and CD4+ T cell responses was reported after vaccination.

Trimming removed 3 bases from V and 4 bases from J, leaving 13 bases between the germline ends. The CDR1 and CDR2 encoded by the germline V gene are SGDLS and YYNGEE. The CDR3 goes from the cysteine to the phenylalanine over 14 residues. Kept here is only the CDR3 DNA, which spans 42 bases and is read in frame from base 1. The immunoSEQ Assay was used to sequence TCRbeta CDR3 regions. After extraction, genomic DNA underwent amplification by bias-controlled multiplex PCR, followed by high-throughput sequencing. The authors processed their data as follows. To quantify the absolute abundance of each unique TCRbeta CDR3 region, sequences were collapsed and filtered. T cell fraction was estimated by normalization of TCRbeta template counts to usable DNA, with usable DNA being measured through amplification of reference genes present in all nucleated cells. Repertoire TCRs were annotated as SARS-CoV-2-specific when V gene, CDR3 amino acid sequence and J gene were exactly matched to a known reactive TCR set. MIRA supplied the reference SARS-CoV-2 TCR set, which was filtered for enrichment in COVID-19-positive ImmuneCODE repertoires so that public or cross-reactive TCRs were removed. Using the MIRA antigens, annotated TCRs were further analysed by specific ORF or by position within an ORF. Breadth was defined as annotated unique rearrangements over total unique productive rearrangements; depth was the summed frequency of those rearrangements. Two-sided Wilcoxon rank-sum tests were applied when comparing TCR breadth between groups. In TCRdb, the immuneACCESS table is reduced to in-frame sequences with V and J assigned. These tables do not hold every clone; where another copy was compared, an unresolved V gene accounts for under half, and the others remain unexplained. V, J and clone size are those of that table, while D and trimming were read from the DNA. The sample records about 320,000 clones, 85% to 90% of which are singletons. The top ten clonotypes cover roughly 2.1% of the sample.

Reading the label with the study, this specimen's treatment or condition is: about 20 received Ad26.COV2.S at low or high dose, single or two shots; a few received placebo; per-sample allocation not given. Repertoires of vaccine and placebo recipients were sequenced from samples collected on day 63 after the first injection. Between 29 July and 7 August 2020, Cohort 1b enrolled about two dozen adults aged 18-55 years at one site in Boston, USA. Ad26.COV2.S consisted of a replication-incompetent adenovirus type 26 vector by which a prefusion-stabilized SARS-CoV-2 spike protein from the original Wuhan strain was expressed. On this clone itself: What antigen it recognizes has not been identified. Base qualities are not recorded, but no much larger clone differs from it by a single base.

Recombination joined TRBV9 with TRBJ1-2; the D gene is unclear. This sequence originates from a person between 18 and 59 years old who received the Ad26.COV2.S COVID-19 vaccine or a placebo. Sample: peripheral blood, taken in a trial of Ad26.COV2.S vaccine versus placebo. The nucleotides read TGTGCCAGCAGCGAGGACGTCTTTGCCTATGGCTACACCTTC. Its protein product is CASSEDVFAYGYTF.